The 19 T cell receptor beta chains below all came from one sample that was sequenced in a study of shared clonotypes between healthy human individuals. Profiled with immunoSEQ multiplex PCR; TCRdb holds only in-frame clones, not every one. The sample has 2 million to 2.5 million clones, 93% seen once. The source material was naive CD4+ T cells from PBMCs. The sample's subset: CD45RA+ positively selected. The origin of the receptors is a man in his late teens or twenties in good health. Some clones in this sample may be carry-over from other donors' samples.

With respect to this clone: Other DNA sequences in the same sample also yield this CDR3. The chain couples TRBV2 to TRBJ2-1, with 9 bases fitting TRBD2. J was trimmed by 4 bases and V by 3 bases; bases with no gene match: 1. There are 14 residues in the CDR3. Germline V gene lookup returns CDR1 SNHLY and CDR2 FYNNEI. DNA for the CDR3: TGTGCCAGCAGTGAGCTAGCGGGATACAATGAGCAGTTCTTC. Protein product: CASSELAGYNEQFF.

The chain carries TRBV5-6 and TRBJ2-5; 8 nucleotides match TRBD2. The J call may be mistaken, given a closer DNA end match to TRBJ2-7. The V gene's germline CDR1 is SGHDT and CDR2 YYEEEE. The length of the CDR3 is 15 residues. CDR3 in DNA: TGTGCCAGCAGCTTGTACCAGCGGGAGACCCTCGAGCAGTACTTC. Translation gives CASSLYQRETLEQYF.

The rearrangement links TRBV5-1 to TRBJ1-1; 8 bases are a match to TRBD1. With 0 bases clipped from V and 1 base from J, the junction kept 5 bases outside the gene matches. Germline CDR1 and CDR2: SGHRS and YFSETQ. This CDR3 comprises 16 residues. CDR3 residues: CASSLVPGGKNTEAFF. The CDR3 bases are TGCGCCAGCAGCTTGGTCCCAGGGGGCAAGAACACTGAAGCTTTCTTT. The full variable domain, completed using reference TRBV5-1 and TRBJ1-1, is KAGVTQTPRYLIKTRGQQVTLSCSPISGHRSVSWYQQTPGQGLQFLFEYFSETQRNKGNFPGRFSGRQFSNSRSEMNVSTLELGDSALYLCASSLVPGGKNTEAFFGQGTRLTVV.

The chain couples TRBV7-2 to TRBJ2-7; unclear D gene. Germline CDR1 is SGHTA and CDR2 is FQGNSA. The ends were cut back, 6 bases at V and 2 bases at J, with 11 bases in the middle. The CDR3 length is 13 residues. CDR3 residues: CASSSSTAYEQYF. The CDR3 DNA reads as TGTGCCAGCAGTTCATCTACAGCCTACGAGCAGTACTTC. Looking up the rest from reference TRBV7-2 and TRBJ2-7 gives the full variable domain: GAGVSQSPSNKVTEKGKDVELRCDPISGHTALYWYRQSLGQGLEFLIYFQGNSAPDKSGLPSDRFSAERTGGSVSTLTIQRTQQEDSAVYLCASSSSTAYEQYFGPGTRLTVT.

Only one count was recorded for this clone. This sample includes further DNA sequences coding for the same CDR3. The chain employs TRBV7-2 and TRBJ1-3; TRBD1 might be the D (5 bases). V lost 1 base and J lost 0, with 7 bases in between. Germline V CDR1 and CDR2: SGHTA, FQGNSA. The CDR3 extends over 15 amino acids. The CDR3 DNA sequence: TGTGCCAGCAGCTTAGGTACAGGCTCTGGAAACACCATATATTTT. It codes for CASSLGTGSGNTIYF.

This clone has just a few counts. V is TRBV28 and J is TRBJ1-5; 7 positions agree with TRBD1. The CDR3 is 14 amino acids. J gave up 3 bases and V 8 bases, and 7 bases lay outside the gene matches. Germline values: CDR1 MDHEN, CDR2 SYDVKM. In nucleotides, the CDR3 is TGTGCCAGCCAGTCGGGACAGCCCAATCAGCCCCAGCATTTT. This sequence encodes CASQSGQPNQPQHF.

J is TRBJ2-1 and V is TRBV5-1, with 15 bases identical to TRBD2. Germline trimming cut 2 bases from V and 7 bases from J; bases unmatched to any gene: 1. The CDR3 loop spans 15 amino acids. The germline V gene has CDR1 SGHRS and CDR2 YFSETQ. The CDR3 DNA is TGCGCCAGCAGCTTTGGGACTAGCGGGAGGAATGAGCAGTTCTTC. The encoded protein is CASSFGTSGRNEQFF.

A remark on this clone: The sample contains more than one DNA sequence encoding this CDR3. This rearrangement joins TRBV11-3 to TRBJ2-3; D gene ambiguous. Germline CDR1 SGHNT, CDR2 YENEEA. This CDR3 has 14 amino acids. The ends were cut back, 0 bases at V and 0 bases at J, with 4 bases in the middle. The CDR3 protein is CASSLEASTDTQYF. The CDR3 region has the DNA TGTGCCAGCAGCTTAGAGGCTAGCACAGATACGCAGTATTTT.

V and J are TRBV2 and TRBJ1-2; D is perhaps TRBD1 (6 bases). CDR3 length: 12 amino acids. V lost 5 bases, J lost 8 bases, and 12 bases lay in between. Germline CDR1 SNHLY, CDR2 FYNNEI. CDR3 DNA: TGTGCCAGCAGTTTAACAGGGACAGGCTACACCTTC. Translated, it gives CASSLTGTGYTF. Variable domain in full (rest from reference TRBV2 and TRBJ1-2): EPEVTQTPSHQVTQMGQEVILRCVPISNHLYFYWYRQILGQKVEFLVSFYNNEISEKSEIFDDQFSVERPDGSNFTLKIRSTKLEDSAMYFCASSLTGTGYTFGSGTRLTVV.

Of note for this clone: This likely came from a read error, as a far larger clone is one base away. The J gene is TRBJ2-5, the V gene TRBV13; TRBD1 aligns across 9 bases. The junction had 5 bases not matched to a gene; V was cut back by 5 bases and J by 4 bases. The germline V gene has CDR1 PRHDT and CDR2 FYEKMQ (reference sequence). The CDR3 covers 14 residues. In DNA, the CDR3 is TGTGCCAGCAGCCCAAACAGGGGGCGAGAGACCCAGTACTTC. Protein: CASSPNRGRETQYF.

This clone was recorded only once. The V and J genes are TRBV11-1 and TRBJ1-1, with 7 bases matching TRBD1. The germline V gene has CDR1 SGHAT and CDR2 FQDESV (reference sequence). The CDR3 spans 14 residues. V dropped 3 bases and J dropped 5; count of bases not matched to a gene: 6. CDR3 in DNA: TGTGCCAGCAGCTTTCGACAGGGTCAGACTGAAGCTTTCTTT. It yields the protein CASSFRQGQTEAFF.

The V and J genes are TRBV10-3 and TRBJ2-2, with D perhaps TRBD1 (6 bases). This CDR3 comprises 13 residues. Germline CDR1 is ENHRY and CDR2 is SYGVKD. V was cut by 8 bases and J by 7 bases, with 14 bases left in between. In DNA form, the CDR3 reads TGTGCCATCGCGCCAGGGGTGGTCGGGGAGCTGTTTTTT. This codes for CAIAPGVVGELFF.

The rearrangement uses TRBV25-1 and TRBJ1-2; no clear D. This CDR3 is built from 14 residues. The V end was cut by 4 bases, the J end by 3 bases, with 12 bases between. The germline V gene encodes CDR1 MGHDK and CDR2 SYGVNS. Here the CDR3 reads CASSALGGDYGYTF. In DNA, the CDR3 is TGTGCCAGCAGTGCATTGGGTGGAGACTATGGCTACACCTTC.

The chain couples TRBV5-1 to TRBJ2-7, with D unclear. The V end lost 0 bases, the J end lost 5 bases, and 9 bases lay between the germline ends. Germline V gene data show CDR1 as SGHRS and CDR2 as YFSETQ. The CDR3 has 13 amino acids. CDR3 in amino acids: CASSLGLSDEQYF. The CDR3 DNA is TGCGCCAGCAGCTTGGGGTTGTCCGACGAGCAGTACTTC. The variable domain in full, completed from reference TRBV5-1 and TRBJ2-7, reads KAGVTQTPRYLIKTRGQQVTLSCSPISGHRSVSWYQQTPGQGLQFLFEYFSETQRNKGNFPGRFSGRQFSNSRSEMNVSTLELGDSALYLCASSLGLSDEQYFGPGTRLTVT.

The V gene is TRBV5-8, the J gene TRBJ1-1; D is undetermined. The CDR3 has 16 amino acids. Trimming removed 2 bases from V and 0 bases from J, with 14 bases in between. Germline CDR1 and CDR2: SGHTS and YDEGEE. The CDR3 sequence: CASSLLFGLMNTEAFF. The CDR3 nucleotides read TGTGCCAGCAGCTTACTATTCGGCCTCATGAACACTGAAGCTTTCTTT.

The V gene is TRBV18, the J gene TRBJ2-5, with 7 bases aligning to TRBD2. The trim removed 3 bases at V and 5 bases at J, leaving 9 bases unmatched. Germline V gives CDR1 KGHSH, CDR2 LQKENI. CDR3 length equals 15 residues. The CDR3 DNA reads as TGTGCCAGCTCACCCGGGACTACCCCCAGGGAGACCCAGTACTTC. It specifies CASSPGTTPRETQYF.

The chain recombines TRBV9 with TRBJ1-1; possibly TRBD1 for D (5 bases). V dropped 0 bases and J dropped 2 bases, with 11 bases sitting between them. The CDR3 is 15 residues long. The germline V gene has CDR1 SGDLS and CDR2 YYNGEE. The CDR3 DNA is TGTGCCAGCAGCGTAGATCCGGGGCAAAACACTGAAGCTTTCTTT. Protein product: CASSVDPGQNTEAFF.

The chain joins TRBV5-4 to TRBJ2-1; possibly TRBD1 for D (6 bases). Deletions cut 4 bases from V and 4 bases from J, with 15 bases between. The CDR3 is made up of 15 amino acids. The germline CDR1 and CDR2 sequences are SGHNT and YYREEE (reference sequence). As DNA, the CDR3 is TGTGCCAGCAGCCCCCTACAGGGTTTATACAATGAGCAGTTCTTC. Translation: CASSPLQGLYNEQFF.

In this sample, this clone turned up a few times. The sample holds other DNA sequences that translate to the same CDR3. The gene calls are TRBV30 and TRBJ2-2; D is undetermined. V was trimmed by 4 bases and J by 6 bases, leaving 6 bases between them. The CDR3 spans 11 residues. Germline CDR1 and CDR2: GTSNPN and SVGIG (reference sequence). The chain's CDR3 is CAWTRSGELFF. In DNA, the CDR3 is TGTGCCTGGACCAGATCCGGGGAGCTGTTTTTT. Based on the CDR3 plus reference TRBV30 and TRBJ2-2, the full variable domain is SQTIHQWPATLVQPVGSPLSLECTVEGTSNPNLYWYRQAAGRGLQLLFYSVGIGQISSEVPQNLSASRPQDRQFILSSKKLLLSDSGFYLCAWTRSGELFFGEGSRLTVL.